This T cell receptor beta chain was captured by sequencing in a study of blood T cell repertoires in COVID-19. About the study: Acute-phase and convalescent COVID-19 samples originated in the United States, Italy and Spain. Sample material is recorded as cDNA or gDNA derived from T cells, B-cell-depleted T cells, or PBMCs.

Germline CDR1 is SGHDN and CDR2 is FVKESK. This CDR3 region has 17 residues. V gave up 1 base and J gave up 7 bases, with 23 bases separating them. This clone was recorded only once. Per the study methods: Amplified reference gene primers provided the basis for estimating nucleated cell counts. The table came from immunoSEQ multiplex PCR; TCRdb's copy has only in-frame clones and leaves some out. That table is the source of V, J and clone size, and D and trimming were worked out from the DNA. Of around 330,000 clones in the sample, approximately 87% were seen once. This sequence originates from a woman aged 45-65 years with active or convalescent COVID-19. Material for sequencing was peripheral blood. The rearrangement links TRBV14 to TRBJ2-7; unclear D gene. The CDR3 region is CASSQGLSRLLPREQYF. DNA for the CDR3: TGTGCCAGCAGCCAAGGGCTATCGAGACTCCTTCCTCGGGAGCAGTACTTC.